This entry concerns a single T cell receptor (beta chain). In the authors' workflow: Estimated nucleated cell counts came from reference gene primer amplification. Repertoires were generated with immunoSEQ multiplex PCR, while TCRdb's copy carries only in-frame clones and drops some. V and J calls and clone size are copied from that table; D and trimming were computed from the DNA. The sample consists of roughly 330,000 clones, approximately 87% of them appearing once. Enrollees, about 18 to 89 years old, lived in approximately 25 US areas. This sample was taken from a study of blood T cell repertoires in COVID-19. Study context: The samples span acute and convalescent COVID-19 from the United States, Italy and Spain. PBMCs, B-cell-depleted T cells, or T cells were the source of the cDNA or gDNA that made up the material.

This clonotype was obtained from a woman aged 25 to 39 who had recovered from COVID-19. The material sequenced was PBMCs or T cells enriched from blood (not recorded which).

CDR3: CASMRATGNTIYF. The DNA of the CDR3 is TGTGCCAGCATGAGGGCAACTGGAAACACCATATATTTT. V gene TRBV5-5 combines with J gene TRBJ1-3; D remains ambiguous. CDR3 length: 13 residues. The ends were cut back, 6 bases at V and 2 bases at J, with 9 bases in the middle. Germline CDR1 reads SGHKS; CDR2 reads YYEKEE (reference sequence).